The 24 T cell receptor beta chains reported below all come from one sample, sequenced in a study of shared clonotypes between healthy human individuals. TCRdb keeps only in-frame clones here, not all; method: immunoSEQ multiplex PCR. The repertoire holds some 2,500,000 clones, with around 92% as singletons. Sequencing was performed on naive CD4+ T cells from PBMCs. The subset: CD45RA+ positively selected. The source is a man aged 18 to 29 in good health. Some clones in this sample may be carry-over from other donors' samples.

V is TRBV18 and J is TRBJ2-1; TRBD2 agrees at 14 bases. After removal of 4 bases from V and 9 bases from J, the junction contained 2 bases not matched to a gene. Per the germline V gene, CDR1 is KGHSH and CDR2 is LQKENI. This CDR3 contains 14 residues. The CDR3 here is CASSRGLAGVEQFF. The CDR3 DNA is TGTGCCAGCTCACGGGGACTAGCGGGAGTTGAGCAGTTCTTC.

V gene TRBV2 combines with J gene TRBJ2-7, with D tentatively TRBD1 (5 bases). The CDR3 totals 15 residues. Germline V gene lookup returns CDR1 SNHLY and CDR2 FYNNEI. V was clipped by 7 bases and J by 0 bases, with 16 bases between them. CDR3 sequence: CASTPRGQSSYEQYF. The CDR3 DNA sequence: TGTGCCAGCACCCCAAGGGGTCAGAGCTCCTACGAGCAGTACTTC.

This chain uses TRBV2 with TRBJ2-2; tentative D call: TRBD2 (6 bases). V was trimmed by 6 bases and J by 5 bases, leaving 13 bases between them. CDR3 size: 14 residues. Germline loops: CDR1 SNHLY, CDR2 FYNNEI. For the CDR3, the DNA is TGTGCCAGCAGGGATCTTGGGGGGACCGGGGAGCTGTTTTTT. It is translated as CASRDLGGTGELFF.

The chain joins TRBV30 to TRBJ2-5; the D is unclear. The germline CDR1 and CDR2 sequences are GTSNPN and SVGIG (reference sequence). This CDR3 spans 16 amino acids. Trimming removed 0 bases at V and 0 bases at J, with 14 bases between. Written as DNA, the CDR3 is TGTGCCTGGAGTGTAGGGCAGGCGACCTACCAAGAGACCCAGTACTTC. As protein: CAWSVGQATYQETQYF.

V usage is TRBV5-4 and J usage is TRBJ2-7, with 9 positions matching TRBD2. Germline-derived CDR1 and CDR2 are SGHNT and YYREEE (reference sequence). The CDR3 is 16 residues long. Losses at the gene ends were 3 bases for V and 2 bases for J; bases not matched to a gene: 9. The CDR3 nucleotides are TGTGCCAGCAGCTGGGGCCCGACTAGCGGAGCCTACGAGCAGTACTTC. Translation gives CASSWGPTSGAYEQYF.

The chain uses TRBV9 and TRBJ2-1; 7 nucleotides align to TRBD1. Germline V lookup: CDR1 SGDLS, CDR2 YYNGEE. CDR3 length: 17 amino acids. The V gene end was trimmed by 3 bases and the J gene end by 1 base; junction bases not matched to a gene: 10. In DNA, the CDR3 is TGTGCCAGCAGCGGACAGACAGGGAAGGATTCCTACAATGAGCAGTTCTTC. Encoded protein: CASSGQTGKDSYNEQFF.

V is TRBV19 and J is TRBJ2-3; 7 nucleotides agree with TRBD2. The germline gives CDR1 LNHDA, CDR2 SQIVND (reference sequence). The CDR3 consists of 15 residues. The trim removed 8 bases at V and 2 bases at J, leaving 10 bases unmatched. The CDR3 sequence: CASCKRTRHTDTQYF. CDR3 nucleotide sequence: TGTGCCAGTTGCAAAAGGACTAGACACACAGATACGCAGTATTTT.

The genes are TRBV18 and TRBJ2-7; 9 nucleotides match TRBD1. V lost 3 bases to trimming and J lost 6 bases; unmatched junction nucleotides: 9. Germline-derived CDR1 and CDR2 are KGHSH and LQKENI. The length of the CDR3 is 15 residues. The CDR3 loop reads CASSPSQVTGGEQYF. In nucleotides, the CDR3 is TGTGCCAGCTCACCGTCCCAAGTGACAGGGGGCGAGCAGTACTTC.

The chain carries TRBV5-1 and TRBJ2-7; D possibly matches TRBD1 or TRBD2 (5 bases each). Trimming shortened V by 5 bases and J by 0 bases, and 15 bases separated the two germline ends. CDR1 is SGHRS, CDR2 YFSETQ, per germline. The CDR3 runs 15 residues. For the CDR3, the DNA is TGCGCCAGCAGTACCGACGGGACGAGCTCCTACGAGCAGTACTTC. Amino acids: CASSTDGTSSYEQYF.

The chain combines TRBV11-2 with TRBJ2-1, with 7 bases that match TRBD2. The germline V gene encodes CDR1 SGHAT and CDR2 FQNNGV. The CDR3 has 13 residues. Germline trimming cut 5 bases from V and 14 bases from J; bases unmatched to any gene: 12. CDR3 residues: CASSPRGMGGEFF. Here the CDR3 DNA reads TGTGCCAGCAGCCCCCGGGGAATGGGGGGGGAGTTCTTC.

This rearrangement joins TRBV11-3 to TRBJ2-7; D may correspond to TRBD1 or TRBD2 (6 bases each). CDR1 and CDR2 (germline): SGHNT, YENEEA. The germline V and J ends were trimmed by 5 bases and 3 bases, with 17 bases remaining between them. The CDR3 is 15 residues long. The CDR3 region has the DNA TGTGCCAGCAGCAGGGGGGCCGAGGAGGACTACGAGCAGTACTTC. Protein product: CASSRGAEEDYEQYF.

The chain links TRBV29-1 to TRBJ2-7, with D perhaps matching TRBD1 or TRBD2 (5 bases each). The CDR3 is 13 residues long. From germline, CDR1 is SQVTM and CDR2 ANQGSEA. Trimming left V 6 bases short and J 6 bases short, with 18 bases between. CDR3 sequence reads: CSVDRDASSEQYF. DNA of the CDR3: TGCAGCGTCGACCGGGACGCCTCTTCCGAGCAGTACTTC.

The chain joins TRBV6-1 to TRBJ2-5; tentative D call: TRBD2 (6 bases). The ends were cut back, 7 bases at V and 5 bases at J, with 14 bases in the middle. Germline-derived CDR1 and CDR2 are MNHNS and SASEGT. CDR3 length: 13 amino acids. The CDR3 DNA follows: TGTGCCAGCACCCAGTGGGGGAGGGAGACCCAGTACTTC. As protein: CASTQWGRETQYF.

This chain joins TRBV6-5 and TRBJ1-1; a weak D match, TRBD1 (5 bases). Trimming left V 2 bases short and J 8 bases short, with 18 bases between. The CDR3 consists of 15 residues. Germline V CDR1 and CDR2: MNHEY, SVGAGI. The CDR3, as DNA: TGTGCCAGCAGTTACCGGGGCATACGGGGTACCGAAGCTTTCTTT. This translates into CASSYRGIRGTEAFF.

This chain links TRBV6-1 with TRBJ2-5; 7 positions match TRBD1. Trimming at V came to 3 bases and at J to 4 bases, leaving 8 bases not matched to a gene. The CDR3 covers 15 residues. The germline V gene encodes CDR1 MNHNS and CDR2 SASEGT. The CDR3 DNA sequence: TGTGCCAGCAGTGAGGGCAAGGGGGCGAGAGAGACCCAGTACTTC. This encodes CASSEGKGARETQYF.

V gene TRBV7-3 combines with J gene TRBJ2-1; D may correspond to TRBD1 or TRBD2 (5 bases each). The V end lost 4 bases, the J end lost 9 bases, and 13 bases lay between the germline ends. Germline V gene sequence: CDR1 SGHTA, CDR2 FQGTGA. This CDR3 has 13 residues. CDR3 DNA sequence: TGTGCCAGCAGCTCGGGGACCACAAGTGAGCAGTTCTTC. It encodes CASSSGTTSEQFF.

The rearrangement joins TRBV7-8 to TRBJ1-5, with D possibly TRBD1 on 5 matching bases. The V and J ends lost 5 bases and 1 base respectively, with 9 bases between them. From germline, CDR1 is SGHVS and CDR2 FQNEAQ. This CDR3 has 14 amino acids. The DNA for the CDR3 is TGTGCCAGCAGCCGACAGTGGAGCAATCAGCCCCAGCATTTT. This translates into CASSRQWSNQPQHF.

This chain links TRBV19 with TRBJ2-3; D is perhaps TRBD2 (5 bases). Germline CDR1 LNHDA, CDR2 SQIVND (reference sequence). The length of the CDR3 is 14 residues. The CDR3: CATGRGISTDTQYF. CDR3 bases: TGTGCTACCGGCCGGGGAATTAGCACAGATACGCAGTATTTT.

This clone has only a few counts. The sample has other DNA sequences that encode this CDR3 too. CDR3 nucleotides: TGTGCCAGTAGTATTGGGCTACAAGAGACCCAGTACTTC. It specifies CASSIGLQETQYF. The chain uses TRBV19 and TRBJ2-5; the D is unclear. CDR3 length: 13 amino acids. Trimming removed 3 bases at V and 2 bases at J, with 7 bases between. The germline CDR1 and CDR2 sequences are LNHDA and SQIVND (reference sequence).

The rearrangement joins TRBV6-5 to TRBJ2-5; possibly TRBD2 for D (5 bases). There are 13 residues in the CDR3. Germline V CDR1 and CDR2: MNHEY, SVGAGI. V shed 6 bases and J shed 5 bases, with 13 bases lying between them. The CDR3 nucleotides are TGTGCCAGCAGCCGGACTGTTAAGGAGACCCAGTACTTC. Its protein is CASSRTVKETQYF.

Comments on this clone: The identical CDR3 is also encoded by other nucleotide sequences in the sample. The chain is built from TRBV5-5 and TRBJ2-7; possible D gene TRBD1, 5 bases. Germline CDR1 and CDR2: SGHKS and YYEKEE (reference sequence). The CDR3 is made up of 14 amino acids. V was trimmed by 4 bases and J by 0 bases, leaving 11 bases between them. As DNA, the CDR3 is TGTGCCAGCAGCCGAGACAGTTTCTCCTACGAGCAGTACTTC. The encoded protein is CASSRDSFSYEQYF.

The J gene is TRBJ1-5, the V gene TRBV19; the D gene is possibly TRBD1 (6 bases). CDR1 is LNHDA and CDR2 is SQIVND in the germline V gene (reference sequence). The CDR3 is 17 amino acids. V was shortened by 4 bases and J by 1 base, with 17 bases between the two germline ends. The CDR3 loop is CASSTPYTGLSNQPQHF. The CDR3 nucleotides are TGTGCCAGTAGTACCCCTTACACAGGGTTAAGCAATCAGCCCCAGCATTTT.

The CDR3 is CASSYAGQGRNEQFF. The DNA for the CDR3 is TGTGCCAGCAGTTACGCGGGACAGGGGCGCAATGAGCAGTTCTTC. The chain uses TRBV6-5 and TRBJ2-1; 10 positions match TRBD1. This CDR3 spans 15 amino acids. Unmatched junction bases numbered 4, after V lost 2 bases and J lost 6 bases. Per germline, CDR1 MNHEY and CDR2 SVGAGI.

In regard to this clone: At one end, the junction sequence differs from germline, possibly due to a read error. The V gene is TRBV5-3, the J gene TRBJ2-1; D unclear. Being an ORF, TRBV5-3 has a function that is uncertain. This CDR3 contains 15 residues. DNA of the CDR3: TGTGCCAGCAGCTCAGTACGGAACTCCTACAGTGAGCAGTTCTTC. Translation: CASSSVRNSYSEQFF.